These 25 T cell receptor beta chains came from one sample sequenced in a study of cytomegalovirus exposure and HLA in healthy donors. The PCR ran on 60 Vbeta and 13 Jbeta primers. The table came from immunoSEQ multiplex PCR; TCRdb's copy has only in-frame clones and leaves some out. Seen here are approximately 70,000 clones, 70% to 75% observed once, and the top ten hold around a fifth. Sequencing was performed on PBMCs. The origin of the receptors is a woman aged 30 to 39 in good health and CMV-seropositive.

This clone was counted only a few times. The chain combines TRBV30 with TRBJ2-5, with 8 positions matching TRBD2. The CDR3 consists of 14 residues. V gave up 1 base and J gave up 5 bases; unmatched junction bases: 6. Germline CDR1 is GTSNPN and CDR2 is SVGIG (reference sequence). The CDR3 DNA sequence: TGTGCCTGGAGTGGGACTAGCCAGGGGGAGACCCAGTACTTC. This codes for CAWSGTSQGETQYF.

The genes are TRBV7-9 and TRBJ1-1; a weak D match, TRBD1 (5 bases). Germline assignment: CDR1 SEHNR and CDR2 FQNEAQ (reference sequence). The CDR3 has 16 residues. V lost 5 bases to trimming and J lost 0 bases, with 16 bases between them. CDR3 region: CASSAAGLNLNTEAFF. The CDR3 DNA is TGTGCCAGCAGCGCGGCAGGGTTAAACTTGAACACTGAAGCTTTCTTT.

This clone was detected a few times. The V gene is TRBV9, the J gene TRBJ2-1; the D gene is possibly TRBD2 (6 bases). The CDR3 extends over 14 amino acids. Trimming took 4 bases from V and 7 from J, leaving 15 bases between them. From germline, CDR1 is SGDLS and CDR2 YYNGEE. The CDR3 sequence is CASSPRLDGNEQFF. The DNA of the CDR3 is TGTGCCAGCAGCCCCCGACTAGACGGAAATGAGCAGTTCTTC.

The V call is TRBV6-4, the J call TRBJ2-2; D not certain. Germline lookup yields CDR1 MRHNA and CDR2 SNTAGT. The V end was cut by 0 bases, the J end by 3 bases, with 5 bases between. The CDR3 loop spans 14 amino acids. The CDR3 nucleotides are TGTGCCAGCAGTGACTCGTCAGACACCGGGGAGCTGTTTTTT. Translated, it gives CASSDSSDTGELFF.

This clone has only a few counts. This chain uses TRBV6-5 with TRBJ2-3; the match to TRBD1 covers 8 bases. Germline assignment: CDR1 MNHEY and CDR2 SVGAGI. The J segment lost 4 bases and the V segment lost 10 bases, leaving 4 bases of the junction unmatched. CDR3 size: 12 residues. CDR3 sequence (DNA): TGTGCCACCTGGACAGGGCCAGATACGCAGTATTTT. This gives the protein CATWTGPDTQYF.

The chain employs TRBV30 and TRBJ1-5; D is undetermined. Trimming stripped 0 bases from V and 0 bases from J, with 15 bases between. The CDR3 covers 17 residues. Germline CDR1 and CDR2: GTSNPN and SVGIG (reference sequence). The CDR3 sequence is CAWSVRSRPYSNQPQHF. The CDR3, as DNA: TGTGCCTGGAGTGTACGCTCGAGGCCCTATAGCAATCAGCCCCAGCATTTT. Based on the CDR3 plus reference TRBV30 and TRBJ1-5, the full variable domain is SQTIHQWPATLVQPVGSPLSLECTVEGTSNPNLYWYRQAAGRGLQLLFYSVGIGQISSEVPQNLSASRPQDRQFILSSKKLLLSDSGFYLCAWSVRSRPYSNQPQHFGDGTRLSIL.

The chain joins TRBV7-2 to TRBJ2-7; a possible D gene is TRBD2 (6 bases). The CDR3 runs to 13 residues. Trimming took off 5 bases at V and 9 bases at J, with 17 bases between the two ends. The germline CDR1 and CDR2 sequences are SGHTA and FQGNSA. Here the CDR3 reads CASSPGRGYGQYF. The CDR3 DNA follows: TGTGCCAGCAGCCCAGGTCGGGGGTATGGGCAGTACTTC.

V gene TRBV7-2 combines with J gene TRBJ1-1; D possibly corresponds to TRBD1 (5 bases). V lost 5 bases to trimming and J lost 4 bases, with 17 bases between them. This CDR3 contains 15 residues. CDR1 is SGHTA, CDR2 FQGNSA, per germline. The CDR3 region is CASSDFGHMGTEAFF. The CDR3 nucleotides read TGTGCCAGCAGCGACTTCGGACACATGGGCACTGAAGCTTTCTTT.

This clone is a singleton in its sample. The chain employs TRBV5-4 and TRBJ2-3, with D perhaps matching TRBD2 (6 bases). V shed 5 bases and J shed 0 bases, with 22 bases lying between them. Germline lookup yields CDR1 SGHNT and CDR2 YYREEE (reference sequence). The CDR3 loop spans 18 amino acids. The CDR3 DNA follows: TGTGCCAGCAGATTAGAACTGGGGGGAGAGGATAGCACAGATACGCAGTATTTT. Protein: CASRLELGGEDSTDTQYF.

The genes are TRBV4-3 and TRBJ2-7, with a possible D match to TRBD1 (5 bases). CDR1 is LGHNA, CDR2 YSLEER, per germline. With 0 bases removed from V and 1 base from J, the gap between germline ends came to 10 bases. This CDR3 spans 15 amino acids. The CDR3 reads CASSQEPGSSYEQYF. The CDR3 DNA reads TGCGCCAGCAGCCAAGAACCAGGGTCATCCTACGAGCAGTACTTC.

The chain recombines TRBV7-9 with TRBJ2-7; 8 bases line up with TRBD1. The germline V gene has CDR1 SEHNR and CDR2 FQNEAQ (reference sequence). V trimming: 5 bases; J trimming: 1 base; junction bases outside the gene matches: 4. This CDR3 has 14 amino acids. The CDR3 bases are TGTGCCAGCAGCCTTGGGACAGGTTCCTACGAGCAGTACTTC. Protein product: CASSLGTGSYEQYF.

The chain links TRBV29-1 to TRBJ2-7; D not certain. Germline V gene data show CDR1 as SQVTM and CDR2 as ANQGSEA. V was cut by 3 bases and J by 5 bases, with 5 bases left in between. The CDR3 length is 10 residues. The CDR3 DNA sequence: TGCAGCGTTGAGGCGGACGAGCAGTACTTC. Its translation: CSVEADEQYF.

This chain uses TRBV25-1 with TRBJ1-1, with 9 bases aligning to TRBD1. This CDR3 is 16 amino acids long. The junction had 10 bases not matched to a gene; V was cut back by 8 bases and J by 0 bases. Germline CDR1 is MGHDK and CDR2 is SYGVNS. The CDR3 spells CASGGDRARLNTEAFF. The DNA for the CDR3 is TGTGCCAGCGGGGGGGACAGGGCCCGTCTGAACACTGAAGCTTTCTTT.

The J gene is TRBJ2-1, the V gene TRBV29-1; 12 bases are a match to TRBD2. The V and J ends lost 4 bases and 5 bases, in that order; junction bases with no gene match: 6. This CDR3 has 15 amino acids. Germline CDR1 is SQVTM and CDR2 is ANQGSEA. In nucleotides, the CDR3 is TGCAGCGTTGGGACTAGCGGGACCGTAGACAATGAGCAGTTCTTC. It yields the protein CSVGTSGTVDNEQFF.

The chain employs TRBV30 and TRBJ1-2; maybe TRBD1 (5 bases). V was clipped by 2 bases and J by 8 bases, with 12 bases between them. The CDR3 is 12 residues long. Germline CDR1 GTSNPN, CDR2 SVGIG (reference sequence). The CDR3 is CAWSIDSKGYTF. CDR3 sequence (DNA): TGTGCCTGGAGTATTGACAGCAAAGGCTACACCTTC. Based on the CDR3 plus reference TRBV30 and TRBJ1-2, the full variable domain is SQTIHQWPATLVQPVGSPLSLECTVEGTSNPNLYWYRQAAGRGLQLLFYSVGIGQISSEVPQNLSASRPQDRQFILSSKKLLLSDSGFYLCAWSIDSKGYTFGSGTRLTVV.

This clone has a handful of counts. The genes are TRBV19 and TRBJ2-5, with 7 bases fitting TRBD2. The V gene's germline CDR1 is LNHDA and CDR2 SQIVND (reference sequence). Trimming cost V 4 bases and J 7 bases; bases outside gene matches: 6. The CDR3 consists of 13 residues. The CDR3 reads CASSRGGGGTQYF. CDR3 DNA: TGTGCCAGTAGTAGGGGCGGCGGGGGGACCCAGTACTTC.

The V and J genes are TRBV28 and TRBJ1-3, with D tentatively TRBD1 (6 bases). Trimming took off 0 bases at V and 2 bases at J, with 11 bases between the two ends. The length of the CDR3 is 16 residues. The germline gives CDR1 MDHEN, CDR2 SYDVKM. CDR3 amino acids: CASSLWQGRTGNTIYF. The CDR3 DNA is TGTGCCAGCAGTTTATGGCAGGGGCGGACTGGAAACACCATATATTTT.

This clone was detected once. This chain uses TRBV6-4 with TRBJ2-3; D is unclear. CDR3 length: 15 residues. V lost 4 bases and J 0 bases, leaving 11 bases between the germline ends. CDR1 is MRHNA, CDR2 SNTAGT, per germline. CDR3 DNA sequence: TGTGCCAGCAGTGTGTTTGGCGGTAGCACAGATACGCAGTATTTT. Amino acid sequence: CASSVFGGSTDTQYF.

The J gene is TRBJ2-5, the V gene TRBV15, with a possible D match to TRBD1 (6 bases). V was cut by 6 bases and J by 1 base, with 9 bases left in between. CDR1 and CDR2 from the germline V gene are LNHNV and YYDKDF (reference sequence). The CDR3 has 13 residues. In DNA form, the CDR3 reads TGTGCCACCAGAACCAGGGGCCAAGAGACCCAGTACTTC. It yields the protein CATRTRGQETQYF.

The rearrangement uses TRBV2 and TRBJ1-5; 7 bases map to TRBD1. The CDR3 totals 14 residues. CDR1 is SNHLY, CDR2 FYNNEI, per germline. The J segment lost 0 bases and the V segment lost 6 bases, leaving 2 bases of the junction unmatched. DNA of the CDR3: TGTGCCAGCAGGGGGGACAGTAGCAATCAGCCCCAGCATTTT. It is translated as CASRGDSSNQPQHF.

The V and J genes are TRBV14 and TRBJ1-1, with a possible D match to TRBD1 (5 bases). This CDR3 has 13 amino acids. Trimming removed 5 bases at V and 0 bases at J, with 7 bases between. Germline V CDR1 and CDR2: SGHDN, FVKESK. The CDR3 is CASSWGVNTEAFF. In DNA form, the CDR3 reads TGTGCCAGCAGCTGGGGGGTGAACACTGAAGCTTTCTTT.

This rearrangement joins TRBV15 to TRBJ1-2; no definite D call. The CDR3 loop spans 12 amino acids. Looked up from germline, CDR1 is LNHNV and CDR2 is YYDKDF (reference sequence). Trimming took off 4 bases at V and 11 bases at J, with 14 bases between the two ends. The CDR3 DNA is TGTGCCACCAGCACCCGAGCAGGATATTACACCTTC. Translated, it gives CATSTRAGYYTF.

There are a few counts of this clone. The rearrangement uses TRBV4-3 and TRBJ2-2, with D perhaps matching TRBD1 (5 bases). Germline CDR1 and CDR2: LGHNA and YSLEER. Trimming took off 0 bases at V and 5 bases at J, with 16 bases between the two ends. The CDR3 is 17 amino acids. CDR3 sequence reads: CASSQDMARAGTGELFF. CDR3 in DNA: TGCGCCAGCAGCCAAGATATGGCCAGGGCAGGGACCGGGGAGCTGTTTTTT.

Written as DNA, the CDR3 is TGTGCCATCAGTAGGGAGGACACTGAAGCTTTCTTT. The encoded protein is CAISREDTEAFF. The J gene is TRBJ1-1, the V gene TRBV10-3; D unclear. The CDR3 is 12 amino acids. The germline V gene has CDR1 ENHRY and CDR2 SYGVKD. Deletions cut 5 bases from V and 3 bases from J, with 7 bases between.

V gene TRBV30 combines with J gene TRBJ1-5; TRBD1 matches at 7 bases. Germline V lookup: CDR1 GTSNPN, CDR2 SVGIG (reference sequence). Trimming cost V 0 bases and J 2 bases; bases outside gene matches: 7. The length of the CDR3 is 16 residues. The CDR3 DNA sequence: TGTGCCTGGAGTGTCTTCCCCGGGACAGGCAATCAGCCCCAGCATTTT. The encoded protein is CAWSVFPGTGNQPQHF.